This T cell receptor beta chain was recorded in a study of CD8+CD57+ T cells in acquired aplastic anemia. Across the whole study: Mean yield of DNA from sorted CD4+ and CD8+ cells was roughly 3.1 ug. On average, healthy donors gave around 9.8 million reads for CD4+ cells.

The germline V gene encodes CDR1 SGDLS and CDR2 YYNGEE. Counting both end residues, the CDR3 totals 13 amino acids. Findings and caveats of the study: Between the patient and control groups, CD8+ Simpson's diversity did not differ significantly. Overlap between patients and controls comprised twenty-nine CD8+ CDR3 sequences.

Concerning this clonotype: Its specificity is not known. The conserved phenylalanine or tryptophan normally closing the CDR3 is absent here, so this likely arose from a read error. The DNA is left out, because the CDR3 cannot be placed on it with certainty; the CDR3 is given as TCRdb lists it.

According to the study, genomic DNA was the template for TCR beta VDJ and CDR3 profiling. TCRdb fed the reads into MiXCR, producing one record per CDR3 protein. This sample carries hundreds of thousands of distinct CDR3 sequences, around 68% of them seen once, and the ten largest clones take more than 3.5%. V gene TRBV9 combines with J gene TRBJ1-1; TRBD1 is the table's D call and was not checked against the DNA. Sequencing input: sorted CD4+, CD8+, or CD8+CD57+ T cells (not recorded which) from PBMCs. The sequence derives from a human donor in good health, serving as a control. The CDR3 region is CASSVAGQDASLI.